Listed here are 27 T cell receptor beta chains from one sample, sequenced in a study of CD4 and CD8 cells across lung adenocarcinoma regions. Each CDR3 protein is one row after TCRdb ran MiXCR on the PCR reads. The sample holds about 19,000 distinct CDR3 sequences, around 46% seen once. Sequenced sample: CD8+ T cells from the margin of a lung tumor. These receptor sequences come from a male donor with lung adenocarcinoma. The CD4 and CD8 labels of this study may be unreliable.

CDR3 bases: TGTGCCTGGAGTCCGAAATATCTAGCGACCACAGATACGCAGTATTTT. Its translation: CAWSPKYLATTDTQYF. This chain connects TRBV30 to TRBJ2-3, with D maybe TRBD2 (6 bases). The CDR3 has 16 amino acids. CDR1 is GTSNPN and CDR2 is SVGIG in the germline V gene (reference sequence). The V gene lost 2 bases and the J gene lost 2 bases, with 17 bases spanning the gap.

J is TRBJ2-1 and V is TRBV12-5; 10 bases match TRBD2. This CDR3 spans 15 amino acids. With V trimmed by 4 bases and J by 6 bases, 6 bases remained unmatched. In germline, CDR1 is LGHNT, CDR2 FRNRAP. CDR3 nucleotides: TGTGCTAGTGGTTCGCGGACTAGCGGAGGCAATGAGCAGTTCTTC. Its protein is CASGSRTSGGNEQFF. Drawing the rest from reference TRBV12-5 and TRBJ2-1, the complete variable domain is DARVTQTPRHKVTEMGQEVTMRCQPILGHNTVFWYRQTMMQGLELLAYFRNRAPLDDSGMPKDRFSAEMPDATLATLKIQPSEPRDSAVYFCASGSRTSGGNEQFFGPGTRLTVL.

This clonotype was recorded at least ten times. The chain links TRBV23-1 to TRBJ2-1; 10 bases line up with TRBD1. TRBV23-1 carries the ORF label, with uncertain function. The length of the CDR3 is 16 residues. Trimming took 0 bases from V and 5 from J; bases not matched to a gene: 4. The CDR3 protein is CASSQSMGQGNNEQFF. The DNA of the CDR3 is TGCGCCAGCAGTCAATCGATGGGACAGGGGAACAATGAGCAGTTCTTC.

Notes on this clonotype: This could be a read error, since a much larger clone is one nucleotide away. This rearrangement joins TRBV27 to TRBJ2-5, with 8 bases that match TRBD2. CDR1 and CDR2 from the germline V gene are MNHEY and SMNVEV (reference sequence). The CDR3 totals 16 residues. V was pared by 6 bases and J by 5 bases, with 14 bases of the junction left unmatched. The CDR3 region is CASSSGGGGVGETQYF. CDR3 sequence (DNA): TGTGCCAGCAGCTCCGGGGGGGGGGGGGTCGGGGAGACCCAGTACTTC.

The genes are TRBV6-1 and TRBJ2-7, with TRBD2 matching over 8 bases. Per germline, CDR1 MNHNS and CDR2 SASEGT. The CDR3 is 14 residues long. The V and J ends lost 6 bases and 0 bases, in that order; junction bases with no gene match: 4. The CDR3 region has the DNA TGTGCCAGCAGGTCTGCGGGAGGCTCCTACGAGCAGTACTTC. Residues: CASRSAGGSYEQYF.

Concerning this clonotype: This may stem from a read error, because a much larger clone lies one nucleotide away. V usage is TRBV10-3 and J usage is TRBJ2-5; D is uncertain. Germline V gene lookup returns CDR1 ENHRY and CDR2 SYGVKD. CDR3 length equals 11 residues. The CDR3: CPISYQETQYF. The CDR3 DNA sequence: TGTCCCATCTCGTACCAAGAGACCCAGTACTTC.

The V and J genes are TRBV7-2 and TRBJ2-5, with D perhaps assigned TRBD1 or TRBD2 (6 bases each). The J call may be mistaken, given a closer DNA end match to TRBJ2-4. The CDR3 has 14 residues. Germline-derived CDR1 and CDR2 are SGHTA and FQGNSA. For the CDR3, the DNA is TGTGCGGGCACCGGGGGCCGGGACCAAGACATTCAGTACTTC. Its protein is CAGTGGRDQDIQYF.

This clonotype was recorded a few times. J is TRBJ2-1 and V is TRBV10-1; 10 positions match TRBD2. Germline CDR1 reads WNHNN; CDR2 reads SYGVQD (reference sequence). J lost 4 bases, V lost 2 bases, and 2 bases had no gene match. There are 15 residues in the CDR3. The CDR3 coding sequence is TGCGCCAGCAGTGAGACTAGCGGGGTATACAATGAGCAGTTCTTC. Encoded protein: CASSETSGVYNEQFF.

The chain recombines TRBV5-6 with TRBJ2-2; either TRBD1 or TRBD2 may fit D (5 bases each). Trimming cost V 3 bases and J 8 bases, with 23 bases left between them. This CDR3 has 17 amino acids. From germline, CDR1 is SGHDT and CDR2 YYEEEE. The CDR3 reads CASSSSGTGFFLGELFF. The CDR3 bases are TGTGCCAGCAGCTCCTCCGGGACGGGCTTTTTCTTGGGGGAGCTGTTTTTT. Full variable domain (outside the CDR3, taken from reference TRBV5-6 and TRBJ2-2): DAGVTQSPTHLIKTRGQQVTLRCSPKSGHDTVSWYQQALGQGPQFIFQYYEEEERQRGNFPDRFSGHQFPNYSSELNVNALLLGDSALYLCASSSSGTGFFLGELFFGEGSRLTVL.

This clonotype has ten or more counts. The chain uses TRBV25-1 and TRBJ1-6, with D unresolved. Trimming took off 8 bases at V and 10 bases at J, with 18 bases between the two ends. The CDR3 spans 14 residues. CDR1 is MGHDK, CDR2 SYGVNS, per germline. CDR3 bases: TGTGCCAGCTCAACCCCGGACCGGAGATCACCCCTCCACTTT. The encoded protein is CASSTPDRRSPLHF.

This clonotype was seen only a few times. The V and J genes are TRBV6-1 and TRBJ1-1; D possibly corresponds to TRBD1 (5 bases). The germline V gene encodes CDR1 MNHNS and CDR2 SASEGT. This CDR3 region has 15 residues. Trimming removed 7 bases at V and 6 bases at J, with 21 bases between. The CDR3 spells CASTQTRRRDSEAFF. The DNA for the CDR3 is TGTGCCAGCACCCAAACCCGACGGAGGGACTCTGAAGCTTTCTTT.

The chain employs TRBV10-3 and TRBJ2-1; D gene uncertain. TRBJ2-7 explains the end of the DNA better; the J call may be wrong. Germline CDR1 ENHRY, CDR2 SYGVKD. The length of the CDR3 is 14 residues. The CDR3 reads CATALGPLSYEQYF. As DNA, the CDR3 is TGTGCCACCGCTCTAGGGCCCCTCTCCTACGAGCAGTACTTC.

The CDR3 is CASSQEGSGYTF. CDR3 nucleotides: TGTGCCAGCAGCCAAGAAGGCAGTGGCTACACCTTC. This chain links TRBV14 with TRBJ1-2; D gene ambiguous. V lost 0 bases to trimming and J lost 7 bases, with 6 bases between them. The CDR3 runs to 12 residues. The germline gives CDR1 SGHDN, CDR2 FVKESK.

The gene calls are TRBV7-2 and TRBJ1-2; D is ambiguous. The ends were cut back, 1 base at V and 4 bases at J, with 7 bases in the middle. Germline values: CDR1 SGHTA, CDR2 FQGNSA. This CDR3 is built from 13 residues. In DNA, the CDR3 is TGTGCCAGCAGCTTAGACAGCGTCTATGGCTACACCTTC. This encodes CASSLDSVYGYTF. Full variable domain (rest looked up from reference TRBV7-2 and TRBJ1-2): GAGVSQSPSNKVTEKGKDVELRCDPISGHTALYWYRQSLGQGLEFLIYFQGNSAPDKSGLPSDRFSAERTGGSVSTLTIQRTQQEDSAVYLCASSLDSVYGYTFGSGTRLTVV.

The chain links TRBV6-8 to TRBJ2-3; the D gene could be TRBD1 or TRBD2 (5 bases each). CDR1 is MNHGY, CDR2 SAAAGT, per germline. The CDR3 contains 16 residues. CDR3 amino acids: CASAVPGQGAKDTQYF. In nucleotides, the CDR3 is TGTGCGAGCGCCGTCCCGGGGCAGGGAGCCAAAGACACTCAGTATTTT.

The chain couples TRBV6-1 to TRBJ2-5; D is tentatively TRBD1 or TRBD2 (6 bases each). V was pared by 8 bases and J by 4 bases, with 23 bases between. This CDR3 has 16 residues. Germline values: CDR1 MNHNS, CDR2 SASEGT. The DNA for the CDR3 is TGTGCCAGCGGTGTGACCGGGGGCAGTGACCCAGAGACCCAGTACTTC. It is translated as CASGVTGGSDPETQYF.

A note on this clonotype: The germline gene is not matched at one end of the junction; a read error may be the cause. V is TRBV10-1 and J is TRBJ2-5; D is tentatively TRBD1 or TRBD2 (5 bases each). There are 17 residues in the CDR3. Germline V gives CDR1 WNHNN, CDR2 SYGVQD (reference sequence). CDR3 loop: CASSEAVGTCDKETQYF. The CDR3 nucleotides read TGCGCCAGCAGTGAGGCGGTCGGGACCTGTGACAAAGAGACTCAGTACTTC.

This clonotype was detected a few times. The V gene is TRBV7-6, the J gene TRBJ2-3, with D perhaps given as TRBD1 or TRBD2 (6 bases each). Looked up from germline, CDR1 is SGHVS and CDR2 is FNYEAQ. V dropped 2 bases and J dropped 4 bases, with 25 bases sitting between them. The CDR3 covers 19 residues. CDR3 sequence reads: CASSLRFSASGAHPDTQYF. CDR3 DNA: TGTGCCAGCAGCTTACGTTTTTCGGCCTCGGGGGCCCATCCAGATACGCAGTATTTT.

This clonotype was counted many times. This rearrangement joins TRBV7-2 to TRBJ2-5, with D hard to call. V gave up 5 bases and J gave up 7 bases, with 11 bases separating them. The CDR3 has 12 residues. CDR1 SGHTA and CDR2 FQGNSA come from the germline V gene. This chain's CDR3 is CASSIPPGTQYF. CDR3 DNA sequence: TGTGCCAGCAGCATACCCCCAGGGACCCAGTACTTC. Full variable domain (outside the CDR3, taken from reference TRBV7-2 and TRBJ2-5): GAGVSQSPSNKVTEKGKDVELRCDPISGHTALYWYRQSLGQGLEFLIYFQGNSAPDKSGLPSDRFSAERTGGSVSTLTIQRTQQEDSAVYLCASSIPPGTQYFGPGTRLLVL.

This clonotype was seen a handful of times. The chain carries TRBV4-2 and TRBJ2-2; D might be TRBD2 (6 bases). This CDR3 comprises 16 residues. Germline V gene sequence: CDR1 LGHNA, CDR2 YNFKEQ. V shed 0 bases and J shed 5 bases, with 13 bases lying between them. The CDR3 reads CASSQEDYRGTGELFF. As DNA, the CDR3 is TGTGCCAGCAGCCAAGAAGACTACCGGGGGACCGGGGAGCTGTTTTTT.

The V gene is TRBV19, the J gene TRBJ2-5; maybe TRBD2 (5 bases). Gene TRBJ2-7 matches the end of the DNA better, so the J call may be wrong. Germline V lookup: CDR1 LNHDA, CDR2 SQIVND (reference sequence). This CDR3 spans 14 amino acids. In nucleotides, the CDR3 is TGTGCCAGTAGTATTGACTATGCCTCACGCGAGCAGTACTTC. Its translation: CASSIDYASREQYF.

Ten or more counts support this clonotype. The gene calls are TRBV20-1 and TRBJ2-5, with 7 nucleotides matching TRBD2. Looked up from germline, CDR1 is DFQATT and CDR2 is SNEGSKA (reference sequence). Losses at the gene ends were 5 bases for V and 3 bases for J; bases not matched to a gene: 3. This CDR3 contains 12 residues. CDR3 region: CSAPGTKETQYF. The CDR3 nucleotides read TGCAGTGCTCCCGGGACTAAAGAGACCCAGTACTTC.

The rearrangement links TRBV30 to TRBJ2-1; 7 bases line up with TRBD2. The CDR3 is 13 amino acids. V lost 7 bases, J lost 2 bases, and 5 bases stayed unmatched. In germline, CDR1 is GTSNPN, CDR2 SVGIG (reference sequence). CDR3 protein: CASTSVAYNEQFF. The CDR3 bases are TGTGCCTCAACTAGCGTGGCCTACAATGAGCAGTTCTTC.

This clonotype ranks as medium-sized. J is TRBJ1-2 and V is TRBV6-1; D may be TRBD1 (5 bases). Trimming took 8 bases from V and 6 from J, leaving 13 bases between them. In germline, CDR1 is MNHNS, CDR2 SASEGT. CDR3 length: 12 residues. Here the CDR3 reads CASRGLDHGYTF. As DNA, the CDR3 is TGTGCCAGCCGGGGCTTGGACCATGGCTACACCTTC.

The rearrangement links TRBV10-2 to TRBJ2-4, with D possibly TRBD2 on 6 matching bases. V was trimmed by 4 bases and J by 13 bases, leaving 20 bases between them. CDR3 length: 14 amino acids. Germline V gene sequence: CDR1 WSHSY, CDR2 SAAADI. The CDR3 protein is CASSGSGAKNTQYF. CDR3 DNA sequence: TGCGCCAGCAGTGGTTCGGGAGCCAAGAACACGCAGTACTTC.

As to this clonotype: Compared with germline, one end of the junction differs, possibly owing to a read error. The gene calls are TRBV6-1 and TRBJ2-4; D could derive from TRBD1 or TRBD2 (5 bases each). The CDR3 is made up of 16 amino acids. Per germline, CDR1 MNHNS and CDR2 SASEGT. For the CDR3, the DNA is TGTGCCAGCAGTGAAGCGGGGCTGGGAGTCAAGGACATGCAGTACTTC. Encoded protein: CASSEAGLGVKDMQYF.

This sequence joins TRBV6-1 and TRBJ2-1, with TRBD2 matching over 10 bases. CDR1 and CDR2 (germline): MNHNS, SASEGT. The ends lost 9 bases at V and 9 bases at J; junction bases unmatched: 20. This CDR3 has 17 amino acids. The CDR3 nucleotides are TGTGCCAGAAGGACAAGCACACCGTGGCTAGCGGGAGTTGAGCAGTTCTTC. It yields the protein CARRTSTPWLAGVEQFF.